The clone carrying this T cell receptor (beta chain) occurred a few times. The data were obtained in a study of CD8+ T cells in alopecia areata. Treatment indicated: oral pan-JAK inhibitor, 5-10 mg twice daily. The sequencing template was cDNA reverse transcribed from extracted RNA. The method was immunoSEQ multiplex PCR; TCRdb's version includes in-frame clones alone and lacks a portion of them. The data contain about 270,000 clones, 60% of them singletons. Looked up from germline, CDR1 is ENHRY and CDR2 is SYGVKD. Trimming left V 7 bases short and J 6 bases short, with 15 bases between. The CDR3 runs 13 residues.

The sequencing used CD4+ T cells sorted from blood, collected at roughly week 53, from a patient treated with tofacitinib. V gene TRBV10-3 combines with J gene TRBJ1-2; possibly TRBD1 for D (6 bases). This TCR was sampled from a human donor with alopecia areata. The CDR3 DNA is TGTGCCATCACCAGGGGCCCCTGGGATGGCTACACCTTC. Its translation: CAITRGPWDGYTF.